A single sample gave rise to the 3 T cell receptor beta chains below, sequenced in a study of molecular identifiers for immune sequencing clone quantification. TCRdb re-derived calls from the PCR reads in MiXCR, one entry per CDR3 protein. The sample lists approximately 100,000 distinct CDR3 sequences, roughly 38% occurring once. Input material: naive CD8+ T cells from blood, with Jurkat cell RNA spiked in. As to subset: FACS-sorted CD8+CD4-CCR7+CD45RA+ naive T cells. All receptors come from a human donor in good health. Some libraries in this study had Jurkat cell RNA spiked in.

V gene TRBV7-9 combines with J gene TRBJ2-3, with 8 positions matching TRBD1. V lost 8 bases to trimming and J lost 4 bases; unmatched junction nucleotides: 11. There are 15 residues in the CDR3. The germline V gene has CDR1 SEHNR and CDR2 FQNEAQ (reference sequence). CDR3 sequence (DNA): TGTGCCAGCCTCCATCCAGGGGGCAGGGCAGATACGCAGTATTTT. Encoded protein: CASLHPGGRADTQYF.

This clonotype was seen more than once but under ten times. J is TRBJ2-2 and V is TRBV12-3 or TRBV12-4, with 8 bases lining up with TRBD1. After removal of 6 bases from V and 6 bases from J, the junction contained 6 bases not matched to a gene. The CDR3 contains 14 residues. The CDR3 sequence is CASRPPGGSGELFF. DNA for the CDR3: TGTGCCAGCAGGCCGCCAGGGGGCTCCGGGGAGCTGTTTTTT.

This clonotype was detected many times. The rearrangement links TRBV6-6 to TRBJ2-6; no clear D. Germline CDR1 is MNHNY and CDR2 is SVGAGI (reference sequence). The CDR3 covers 14 residues. V was pared by 4 bases and J by 2 bases, with 6 bases between. The CDR3 here is CASSSRTGANVLTF. CDR3 DNA sequence: TGTGCCAGCAGTTCCAGAACTGGGGCCAACGTCCTGACTTTC.